The 7 T cell receptor beta chains below all came from one sample that was sequenced in a study of blood T cell repertoires in COVID-19. Assay used: immunoSEQ multiplex PCR; TCRdb lists only in-frame clones, some missing. The data show around 150,000 clones, around nine tenths seen once. The sample comprised peripheral blood. These receptors all come from a man aged 45 to 65 with active or convalescent COVID-19.

The chain has TRBV15 and TRBJ1-1; possible D gene TRBD1, 5 bases. Germline values: CDR1 LNHNV, CDR2 YYDKDF (reference sequence). This CDR3 has 12 amino acids. The germline V and J ends were trimmed by 1 base and 11 bases, with 11 bases remaining between them. DNA for the CDR3: TGTGCCACCAGCAGAGGGGACTTGGGGGCTTTCTTT. It specifies CATSRGDLGAFF. Looking up the rest from reference TRBV15 and TRBJ1-1 gives the full variable domain: DAMVIQNPRYQVTQFGKPVTLSCSQTLNHNVMYWYQQKSSQAPKLLFHYYDKDFNNEADTPDNFQSRRPNTSFCFLDIRSPGLGDTAMYLCATSRGDLGAFFGQGTRLTVV.

The CDR3, as DNA: TGTGCCAGCAGCTTAGCGAAGCTAGCGGGGGTAACCTACGAGCAGTACTTC. Translated: CASSLAKLAGVTYEQYF. The gene calls are TRBV7-2 and TRBJ2-7; 10 bases align to TRBD2. CDR3 length: 17 amino acids. The germline V gene has CDR1 SGHTA and CDR2 FQGNSA. The trim removed 0 bases at V and 2 bases at J, leaving 7 bases unmatched.

V is TRBV5-6 and J is TRBJ1-6; the match to TRBD1 covers 12 bases. V lost 3 bases to trimming and J lost 12 bases; unmatched junction nucleotides: 7. Germline CDR1 is SGHDT and CDR2 is YYEEEE. The CDR3 spans 15 residues. CDR3 DNA sequence: TGTGCCAGCAGCTCGGGGGGACAGGGGGCACGACCCCTCCACTTT. Amino acids: CASSSGGQGARPLHF.

As to this clone: Other nucleotide sequences from this sample produce the same CDR3. V gene TRBV7-3 combines with J gene TRBJ2-5; TRBD2 matches at 7 bases. The CDR3 totals 14 residues. V lost 3 bases and J lost 2; bases outside the gene matches: 3. Germline CDR1 reads SGHTA; CDR2 reads FQGTGA. This CDR3 reads CASSLGGKQETQYF. CDR3 bases: TGTGCCAGCAGCTTGGGAGGGAAACAAGAGACCCAGTACTTC.

The chain has TRBV11-3 and TRBJ2-2; D uncertain. Germline CDR1 SGHNT, CDR2 YENEEA. V was pared by 4 bases and J by 0 bases, with 6 bases between. The CDR3 totals 14 residues. CDR3 nucleotide sequence: TGTGCCAGCAGCTCCAGGTCGAACACCGGGGAGCTGTTTTTT. It translates to CASSSRSNTGELFF.

This clone was recorded only once. This chain links TRBV7-9 with TRBJ2-1; D unclear. The CDR3 loop spans 13 amino acids. Germline CDR1 reads SEHNR; CDR2 reads FQNEAQ (reference sequence). Trimming removed 3 bases at V and 4 bases at J, with 7 bases between. In DNA, the CDR3 is TGTGCCAGCAGCTTTGGGCAGTACAATGAGCAGTTCTTC. Translation: CASSFGQYNEQFF.

The gene calls are TRBV2 and TRBJ1-5; 11 positions match TRBD1. The CDR3 has 15 residues. V shed 5 bases and J 4 bases; nucleotides not matched to a gene: 4. The germline gives CDR1 SNHLY, CDR2 FYNNEI. The chain's CDR3 is CASSRDRGFNQPQHF. CDR3 DNA sequence: TGTGCCAGCAGTAGGGACAGGGGGTTTAATCAGCCCCAGCATTTT.